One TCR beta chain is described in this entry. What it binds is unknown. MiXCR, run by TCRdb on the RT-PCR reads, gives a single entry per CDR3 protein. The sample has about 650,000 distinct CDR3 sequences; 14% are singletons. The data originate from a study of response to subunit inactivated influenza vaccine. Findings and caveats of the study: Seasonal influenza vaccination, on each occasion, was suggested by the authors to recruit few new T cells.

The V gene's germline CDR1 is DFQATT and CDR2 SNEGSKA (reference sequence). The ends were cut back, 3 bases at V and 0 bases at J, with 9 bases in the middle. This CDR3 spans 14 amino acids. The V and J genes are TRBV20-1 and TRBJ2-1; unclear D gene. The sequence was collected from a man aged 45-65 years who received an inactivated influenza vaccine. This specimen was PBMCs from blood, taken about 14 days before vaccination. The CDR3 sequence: CSASQLSSYNEQFF. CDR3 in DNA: TGCAGTGCTAGTCAACTAAGCTCCTACAATGAGCAGTTCTTC.